The text below deals with one TCR beta chain. Germline V gives CDR1 MNHEY, CDR2 SVGAGI. The CDR3 extends over 16 amino acids. Deletions cut 2 bases from V and 1 base from J, with 14 bases between. The data derive from a study of regulatory T cells in long-lasting Graves disease. Overall study: Newly diagnosed Graves' patients had under 3 months of antithyroid drugs.

The time point: newly diagnosed GD, antithyroid drugs for less than 3 months. Construction of the TCR library relied on RNA isolated from PBMCs. The authors built TCR beta libraries using iRepertoire HTBI primers and Arm-PCR of CDR3 regions. TCRdb recomputed calls from the multiplex PCR reads with MiXCR, one row per CDR3 protein. The sample holds hundreds of thousands of distinct CDR3 sequences, more than 10% seen once. The sample was also reused in another study, on T cells in Graves' hyperthyroidism and ophthalmopathy. As reported in that work: If no ophthalmopathy progression occurred within 18 months, Graves' hyperthyroidism was stable. The study used the HTBI primer set for a first-round RT-PCR of the TCR CDR3.

The TCR originated in a woman aged 30 to 39 with Graves disease. Sequences were derived from peripheral blood mononuclear cells (PBMCs), sampled at new diagnosis, from a patient treated with antithyroid drugs. This chain joins TRBV6-5 and TRBJ1-1; D may be TRBD1 (6 bases). DNA of the CDR3: TGTGCCAGCAGTTACATAGGGGGTTCCGGGAACACTGAAGCTTTCTTT. Protein product: CASSYIGGSGNTEAFF.